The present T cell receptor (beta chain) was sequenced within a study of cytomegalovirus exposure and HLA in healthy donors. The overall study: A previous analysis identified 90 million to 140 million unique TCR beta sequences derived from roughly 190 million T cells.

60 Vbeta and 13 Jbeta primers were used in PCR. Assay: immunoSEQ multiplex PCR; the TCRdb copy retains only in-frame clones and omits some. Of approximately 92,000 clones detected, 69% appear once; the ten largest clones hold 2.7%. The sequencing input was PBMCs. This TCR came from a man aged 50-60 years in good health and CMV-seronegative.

The CDR3 loop reads CASHRNTNTEAFF. The CDR3 DNA sequence: TGTGCCAGTCACAGGAACACGAACACTGAAGCTTTCTTT. The V and J genes are TRBV6-5 and TRBJ1-1, with a possible D match to TRBD1 (5 bases). CDR1 and CDR2 (germline): MNHEY, SVGAGI. The V end was cut by 9 bases, the J end by 1 base, with 12 bases between. The CDR3 is 13 amino acids.